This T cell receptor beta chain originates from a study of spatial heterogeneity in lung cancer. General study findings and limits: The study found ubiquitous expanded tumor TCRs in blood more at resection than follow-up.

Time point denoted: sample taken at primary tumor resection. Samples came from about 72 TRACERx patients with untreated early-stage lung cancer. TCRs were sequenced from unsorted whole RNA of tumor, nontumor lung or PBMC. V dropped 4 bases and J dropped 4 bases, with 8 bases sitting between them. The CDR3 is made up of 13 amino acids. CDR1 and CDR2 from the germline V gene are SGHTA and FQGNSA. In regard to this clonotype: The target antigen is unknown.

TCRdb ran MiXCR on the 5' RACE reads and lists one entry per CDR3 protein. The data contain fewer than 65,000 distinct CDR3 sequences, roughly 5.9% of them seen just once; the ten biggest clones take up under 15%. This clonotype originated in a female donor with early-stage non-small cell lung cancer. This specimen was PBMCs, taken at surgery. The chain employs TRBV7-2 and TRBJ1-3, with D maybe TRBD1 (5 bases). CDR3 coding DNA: TGTGCCAGCAGCTGGGACGGGGGAAACACCATATATTTT. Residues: CASSWDGGNTIYF.